This TCR beta chain was captured in a study of blood T cell repertoires in COVID-19. Study-wide context: Donors in the United States, Italy and Spain gave samples during acute or convalescent COVID-19. PBMCs, B-cell-depleted T cells, or T cells provided the cDNA or gDNA that made up the material.

This CDR3 has 11 amino acids. Trimming cost V 7 bases and J 4 bases; bases outside gene matches: 3. Germline V gene lookup returns CDR1 SQVTM and CDR2 ANQGSEA. In the original processing: Scientists estimated how many nucleated cells there were by amplifying reference gene primers. Generated by immunoSEQ multiplex PCR, the TCRdb table keeps only in-frame clones and is missing some. The V and J calls and clone size are taken from that table; D and trimming were inferred from the DNA. This sample carries some 41,000 clones, about nine tenths of them seen once, and the ten largest clones take roughly 9.2%.

Sequenced: peripheral blood. The clonotype was recovered from a human donor in a cohort sampled during active COVID-19. V is TRBV29-1 and J is TRBJ1-2; 7 bases fit TRBD1. CDR3 DNA sequence: TGCAGCGACAGGGGATCCTATGGCTACACCTTC. Amino acid sequence: CSDRGSYGYTF.